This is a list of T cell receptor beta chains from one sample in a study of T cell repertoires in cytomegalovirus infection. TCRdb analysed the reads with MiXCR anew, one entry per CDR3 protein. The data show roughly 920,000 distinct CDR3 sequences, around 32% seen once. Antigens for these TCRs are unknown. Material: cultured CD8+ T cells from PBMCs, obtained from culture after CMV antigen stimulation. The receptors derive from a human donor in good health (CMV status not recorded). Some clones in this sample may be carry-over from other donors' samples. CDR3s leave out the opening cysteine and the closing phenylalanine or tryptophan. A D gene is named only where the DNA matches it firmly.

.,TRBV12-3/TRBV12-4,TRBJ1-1,ASSPREGNAEAF
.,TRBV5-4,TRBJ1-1,ASSPQDSLVNTEAF
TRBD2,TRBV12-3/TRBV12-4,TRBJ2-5,ASSFGLAGGQETQY
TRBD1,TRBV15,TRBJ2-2,ATKNQRDRGTGELF
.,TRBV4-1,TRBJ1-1,ASTTGSRFAEAF
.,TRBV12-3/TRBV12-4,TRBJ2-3,ASSSREGAVSRTDTQY
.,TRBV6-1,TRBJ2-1,ASRNDSSHYD
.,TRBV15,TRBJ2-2,ATSREKTGTGTGELF
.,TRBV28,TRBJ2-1,ASRIRVPYNEQF
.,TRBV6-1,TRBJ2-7,ASSEAKGLFPYEQY
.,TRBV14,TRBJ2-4,ASSGSGPLAKNIQY
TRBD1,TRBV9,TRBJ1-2,ASSETGGRFGYT
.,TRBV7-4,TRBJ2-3,ASSLVDRISSTDTQY
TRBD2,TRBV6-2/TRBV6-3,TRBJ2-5,ASSYSPAGYGETQY
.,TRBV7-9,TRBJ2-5,ASSHVNGIQETQY
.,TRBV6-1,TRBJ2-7,ASSELAGRAYEQY
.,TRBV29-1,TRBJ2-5,SVELIGLGETQY
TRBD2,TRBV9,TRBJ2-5,ASSVDPSGETQY
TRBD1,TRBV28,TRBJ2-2,ASSHPGQGVTGELF
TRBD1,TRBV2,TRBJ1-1,ASSELYRGQGNTEAF
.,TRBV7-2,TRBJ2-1,ASSLDWNEQF
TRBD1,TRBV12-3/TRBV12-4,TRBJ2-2,ASSPWDSSNTGELF
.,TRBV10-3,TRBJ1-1,AITGQTNTEAF
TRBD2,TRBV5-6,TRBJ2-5,ASSPRAGGLETQY
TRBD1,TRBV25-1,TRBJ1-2,ASSARDSNYGYT
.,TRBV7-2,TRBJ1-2,ASSLEPGAGGYT
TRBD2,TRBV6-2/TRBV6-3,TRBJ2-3,ASSYKREAGGRVDPQY
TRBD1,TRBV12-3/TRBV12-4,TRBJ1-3,ASRRRGPGNTIY
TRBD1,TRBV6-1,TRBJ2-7,ASSEAPGQGWEQY
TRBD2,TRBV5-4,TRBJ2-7,ASSLDLAGGPGDEQY
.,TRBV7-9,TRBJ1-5,ASRGSPNQPQH
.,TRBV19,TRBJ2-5,ASSIGRSYVQETQY
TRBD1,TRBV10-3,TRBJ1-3,AIRVTGSNSGNTIY
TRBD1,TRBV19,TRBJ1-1,ASSAPGQGITEAF
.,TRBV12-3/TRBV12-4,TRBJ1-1,ATSVWGNTEAF
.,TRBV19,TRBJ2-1,ASSIGVFIGNEQF
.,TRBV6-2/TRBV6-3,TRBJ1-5,ASSPGGSDQPQH
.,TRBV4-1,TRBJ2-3,ASSRGPRVDTDTQY
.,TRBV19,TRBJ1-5,ASSRTGRPNQPQH
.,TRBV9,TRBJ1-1,ASSVLDRTPEAF
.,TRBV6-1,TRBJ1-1,ASSESGVTEAF
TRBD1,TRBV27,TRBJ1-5,ASSSGQYSNQPQH
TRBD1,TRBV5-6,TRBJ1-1,ASSPGTGGTF